What follows are 3 T cell receptor beta chains derived from one specimen sequenced in a study of T cells in Graves' hyperthyroidism and ophthalmopathy. There were TCR beta CDR3 regions amplified from RNA transcripts. The TCR CDR3 first-round RT-PCR relied on the HTBI primer set. Each CDR3 protein gets one entry after TCRdb re-called the multiplex PCR reads with MiXCR. The sample yields fewer than 750,000 distinct CDR3 sequences, 13% to 15% seen once. The sequencing input was blood. The origin of the receptors is a woman aged 45-59 years with Graves' ophthalmopathy.

This clonotype was found a few times. This sequence may be a read error, since a much larger clone differs from it by one base. This chain connects TRBV2 to TRBJ1-4; D might be TRBD1 (5 bases). Germline V gives CDR1 SNHLY, CDR2 FYNNEI. Trimming removed 4 bases at V and 0 bases at J, with 9 bases between. The CDR3 is 15 residues long. CDR3 amino acids: CASSGDSATNEKLFF. CDR3 DNA: TGTGCCAGCAGTGGAGACAGTGCAACTAATGAAAAACTGTTTTTT.

This clonotype showed up many times. This chain connects TRBV20-1 to TRBJ2-1; TRBD1 matches 9 bases. This CDR3 contains 15 residues. Trimming at V came to 0 bases and at J to 6 bases, leaving 6 bases not matched to a gene. Germline CDR1 and CDR2: DFQATT and SNEGSKA (reference sequence). The CDR3 DNA follows: TGCAGTGCTAGAGATAACAGGGGGCTAGGCAATGAGCAGTTCTTC. Residues: CSARDNRGLGNEQFF.

This clonotype was counted a few times. V usage is TRBV28 and J usage is TRBJ1-2; TRBD1 matches at 7 bases. The CDR3 contains 17 residues. V was clipped by 6 bases and J by 0 bases; unmatched bases: 13. CDR1 is MDHEN and CDR2 is SYDVKM in the germline V gene. The CDR3 DNA is TGTGCCAGCAGCCTCCGGGACAGCTATTTCGCTAACTATGGCTACACCTTC. This translates into CASSLRDSYFANYGYTF.